These T cell receptor beta chains were read from a single sample in a study of shared clonotypes between healthy human individuals. Sequenced by immunoSEQ multiplex PCR; TCRdb stores in-frame clones only, minus some. This table holds about 1.1 million clones, approximately 78% found once. Sample: memory CD4+ T cells from PBMCs. These TCRs come from a man in his late teens or twenties in good health. Some clones in this sample may be carry-over from other donors' samples. CDR3s leave out the opening cysteine and the closing phenylalanine or tryptophan.

>TRBV7-6|TRBJ2-1
ASSFYRGTSGRNEQF
>TRBV7-6|TRBJ1-1
ASSPRPGLGNTEAF
>TRBV4-2|TRBJ2-3
ASSQAGTKATDTQY
>TRBV5-1|TRBJ2-5
ASSGGPGETQY
>TRBV7-2|TRBJ2-7
ASSVGGSYEQY
>TRBV5-1|TRBJ2-7
ASSLDRERWEQY
>TRBV11-2|TRBJ2-7
ASSSGLAGGPGRTYEQY
>TRBV6-5|TRBJ2-5
ASSYGATQY
>TRBV7-3|TRBJ2-5
ASSLTGQGETQY
>TRBV28|TRBJ2-1
ASSLGAGRLELSYNEQF
>TRBV5-4|TRBJ2-7
ASSLAWASGGGEQY
>TRBV19|TRBJ2-7
ASSSTHRGEQY
>TRBV4-2|TRBJ2-7
ASSYLAGAAGDEQY